The clone carrying this T cell receptor (beta chain) was observed many times. Breast cancer patients provided tissue from their axillary draining lymph nodes. This sample is part of a study of breast tumors, draining lymph nodes, adjacent tissues. TCRdb re-analysed the multiplex PCR reads in MiXCR, keeping a single row per CDR3 protein. The sample holds 200,000 to 250,000 distinct CDR3 sequences, around 35% seen once. The sequencing sample was made of axillary lymph node tissue. The TCR originated in a female donor with breast cancer. Some clones in this sample may be carry-over from other donors' samples.

Here the CDR3 reads CASSAYPSSYNSPLHF. The CDR3 DNA reads as TGTGCCAGTAGTGCCTATCCGAGCTCCTATAATTCACCCCTCCACTTT. V and J are TRBV19 and TRBJ1-6; D is ambiguous. The CDR3 runs 16 residues. V was clipped by 5 bases and J by 0 bases, with 11 bases between them. CDR1 LNHDA and CDR2 SQIVND come from the germline V gene (reference sequence).